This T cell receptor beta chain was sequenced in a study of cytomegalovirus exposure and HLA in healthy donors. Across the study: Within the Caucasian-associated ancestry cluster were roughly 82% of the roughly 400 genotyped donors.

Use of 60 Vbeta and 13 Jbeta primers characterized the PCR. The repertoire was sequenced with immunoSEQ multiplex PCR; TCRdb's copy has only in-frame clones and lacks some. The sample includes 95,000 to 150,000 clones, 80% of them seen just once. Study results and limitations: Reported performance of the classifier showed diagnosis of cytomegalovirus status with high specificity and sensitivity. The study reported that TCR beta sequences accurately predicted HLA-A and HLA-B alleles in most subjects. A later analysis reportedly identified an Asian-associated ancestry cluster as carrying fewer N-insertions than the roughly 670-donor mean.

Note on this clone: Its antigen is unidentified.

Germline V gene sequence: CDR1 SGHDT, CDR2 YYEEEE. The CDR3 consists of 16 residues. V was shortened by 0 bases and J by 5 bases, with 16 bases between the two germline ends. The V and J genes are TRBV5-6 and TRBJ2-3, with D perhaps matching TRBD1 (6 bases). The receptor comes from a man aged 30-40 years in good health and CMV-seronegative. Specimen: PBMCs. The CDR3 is CASSLVGARRQDTQYF. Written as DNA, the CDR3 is TGTGCCAGCAGCTTGGTGGGGGCCCGACGCCAAGATACGCAGTATTTT.